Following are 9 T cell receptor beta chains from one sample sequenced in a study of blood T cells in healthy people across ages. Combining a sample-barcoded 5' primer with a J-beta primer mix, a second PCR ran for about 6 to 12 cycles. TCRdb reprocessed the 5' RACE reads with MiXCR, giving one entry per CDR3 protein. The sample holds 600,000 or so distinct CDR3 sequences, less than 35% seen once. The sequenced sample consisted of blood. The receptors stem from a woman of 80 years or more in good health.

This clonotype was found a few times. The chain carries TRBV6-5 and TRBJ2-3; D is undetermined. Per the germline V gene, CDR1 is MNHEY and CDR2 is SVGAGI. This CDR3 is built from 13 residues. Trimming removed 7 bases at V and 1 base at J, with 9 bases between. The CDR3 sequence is CASTGHGTDTQYF. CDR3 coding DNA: TGTGCCAGCACGGGCCATGGCACAGATACGCAGTATTTT.

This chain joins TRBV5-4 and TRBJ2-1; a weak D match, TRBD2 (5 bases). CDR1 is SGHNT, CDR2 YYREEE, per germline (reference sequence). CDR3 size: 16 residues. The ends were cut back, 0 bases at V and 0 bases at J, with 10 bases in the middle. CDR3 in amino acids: CASSLARRASYNEQFF. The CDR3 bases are TGTGCCAGCAGCTTGGCCAGGCGGGCCTCCTACAATGAGCAGTTCTTC.

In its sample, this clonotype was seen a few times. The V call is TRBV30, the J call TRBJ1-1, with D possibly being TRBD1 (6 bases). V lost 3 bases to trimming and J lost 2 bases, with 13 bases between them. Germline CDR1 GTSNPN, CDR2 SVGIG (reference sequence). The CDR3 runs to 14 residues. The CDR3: CAWSRGQTNTEAFF. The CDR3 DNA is TGTGCCTGGAGCCGCGGACAGACTAACACTGAAGCTTTCTTT.

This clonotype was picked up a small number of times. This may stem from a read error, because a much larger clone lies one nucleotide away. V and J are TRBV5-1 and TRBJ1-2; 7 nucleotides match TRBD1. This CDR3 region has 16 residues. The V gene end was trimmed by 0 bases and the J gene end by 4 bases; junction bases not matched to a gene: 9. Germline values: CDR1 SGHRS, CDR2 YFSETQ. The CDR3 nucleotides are TGCGCCAGCAGCTTGGCCGGGACAGCTACCCGCTATGGCTACACCTTC. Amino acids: CASSLAGTATRYGYTF. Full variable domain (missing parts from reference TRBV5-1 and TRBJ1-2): KAGVTQTPRYLIKTRGQQVTLSCSPISGHRSVSWYQQTPGQGLQFLFEYFSETQRNKGNFPGRFSGRQFSNSRSEMNVSTLELGDSALYLCASSLAGTATRYGYTFGSGTRLTVV.

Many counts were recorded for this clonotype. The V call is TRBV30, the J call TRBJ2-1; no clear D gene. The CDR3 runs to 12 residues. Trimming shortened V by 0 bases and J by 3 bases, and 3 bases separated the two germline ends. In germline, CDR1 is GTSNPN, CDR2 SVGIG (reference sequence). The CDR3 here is CAWSVGYNEQFF. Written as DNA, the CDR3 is TGTGCCTGGAGTGTGGGCTACAATGAGCAGTTCTTC.

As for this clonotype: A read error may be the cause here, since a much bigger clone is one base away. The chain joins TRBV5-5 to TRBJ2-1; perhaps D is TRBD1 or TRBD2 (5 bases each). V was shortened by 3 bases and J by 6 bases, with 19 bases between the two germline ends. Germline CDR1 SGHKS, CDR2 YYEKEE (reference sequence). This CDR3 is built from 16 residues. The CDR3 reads CASSSETPGPCNEQFF. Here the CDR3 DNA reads TGTGCCAGCAGCTCGGAGACACCGGGACCGTGCAATGAGCAGTTCTTC.

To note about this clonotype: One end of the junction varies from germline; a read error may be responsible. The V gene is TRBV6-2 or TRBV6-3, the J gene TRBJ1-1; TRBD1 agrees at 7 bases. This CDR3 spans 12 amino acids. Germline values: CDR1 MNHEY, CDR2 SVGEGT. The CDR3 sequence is CACSRTGGEAFF. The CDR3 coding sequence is TGTGCCTGCAGTCGGACAGGAGGTGAAGCTTTCTTT.

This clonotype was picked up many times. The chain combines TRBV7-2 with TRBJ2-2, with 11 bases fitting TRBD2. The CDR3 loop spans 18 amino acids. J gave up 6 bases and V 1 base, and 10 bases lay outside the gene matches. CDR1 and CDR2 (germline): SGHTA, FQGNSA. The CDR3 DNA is TGTGCCAGCAGCTTAGGGATAGCGGGGGGGCCAGGCGCCGGGGAGCTGTTTTTT. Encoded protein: CASSLGIAGGPGAGELFF.

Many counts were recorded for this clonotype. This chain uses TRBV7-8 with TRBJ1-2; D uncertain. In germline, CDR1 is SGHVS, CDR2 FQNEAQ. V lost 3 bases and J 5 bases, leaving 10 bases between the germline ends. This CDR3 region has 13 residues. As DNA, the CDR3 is TGTGCCAGCAGCTTGGCCAGAACATATGGCTACACCTTC. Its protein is CASSLARTYGYTF.